This TCR beta chain was found in a study of CD8+ T cells in alopecia areata. Turning to the study itself: Twice daily, treated patients received 5 to 10 mg of oral tofacitinib. The tofacitinib course ran for 6 to 18 months and was followed by 6 months off drug.

Extraction and reverse transcription of RNA yielded cDNA as the sequencing template. Profiled with immunoSEQ multiplex PCR; TCRdb holds only in-frame clones, not every one. The data contain some 130,000 clones, around 50% of them singletons. For this clone: No antigen is known for it.

Study-wide results and caveats: Resident alphabeta T cells of normal skin are also sequenced in scalp samples. Shared TCR sequences were less clear between patients than in mice, possibly partly from HLA diversity.

This CDR3 contains 15 residues. Trimming took off 6 bases at V and 4 bases at J, with 16 bases between the two ends. Germline CDR1 is MNHEY and CDR2 is SVGAGI. The chain links TRBV6-5 to TRBJ2-1, with a tentative D call TRBD2 (5 bases). The clonotype was recovered from a human donor with alopecia areata. Sequencing used CD4+ T cells sorted from blood, obtained at week 0. CDR3: CASRGEPTDYNEQFF. CDR3 bases: TGTGCCAGCAGGGGAGAACCAACCGATTACAATGAGCAGTTCTTC.